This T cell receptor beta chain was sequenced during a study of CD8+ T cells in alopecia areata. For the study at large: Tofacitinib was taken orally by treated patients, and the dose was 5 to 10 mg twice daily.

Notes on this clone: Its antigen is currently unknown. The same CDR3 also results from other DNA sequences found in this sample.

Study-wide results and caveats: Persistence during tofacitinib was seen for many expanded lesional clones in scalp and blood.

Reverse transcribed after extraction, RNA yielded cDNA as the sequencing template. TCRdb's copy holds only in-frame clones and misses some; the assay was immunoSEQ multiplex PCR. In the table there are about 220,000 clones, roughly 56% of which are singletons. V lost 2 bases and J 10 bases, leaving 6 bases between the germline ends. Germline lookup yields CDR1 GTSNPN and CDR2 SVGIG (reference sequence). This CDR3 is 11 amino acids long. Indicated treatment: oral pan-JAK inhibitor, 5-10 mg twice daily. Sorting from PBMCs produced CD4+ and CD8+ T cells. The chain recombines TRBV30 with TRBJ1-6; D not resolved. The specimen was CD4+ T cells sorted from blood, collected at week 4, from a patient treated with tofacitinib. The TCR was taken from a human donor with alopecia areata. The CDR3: CAWSSGSPLHF. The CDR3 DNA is TGTGCCTGGAGTTCGGGGTCACCCCTCCACTTT.